A single sample gave rise to the 22 T cell receptor beta chains below, sequenced in a study of vaccination and CD4 T cells after COVID-19. The Oncomine TCR Beta short-read assay was what sequenced the DNA obtained from cultured CD4+ T cells. One entry per CDR3 protein, called by TCRdb with MiXCR from the PCR reads. This sample carries fewer than 20,000 distinct CDR3 sequences, around 73% of them seen once, and the ten largest clones take 9.5% to 13%. Their target antigens are unknown. The treatment: approximately nine-day PBMC culture with coronavirus spike peptide pools or control peptides (ViraFEST assay). Sample: CD4+ T cells from blood, cultured in vitro. Receptor source: a human donor who had recovered from COVID-19.

The chain combines TRBV15 with TRBJ1-4; D perhaps matches TRBD1 (6 bases). Germline V lookup: CDR1 LNHNV, CDR2 YYDKDF (reference sequence). The CDR3 length is 13 residues. V gave up 3 bases and J gave up 5 bases, with 7 bases separating them. The CDR3: CATSRRGNEKLFF. The CDR3 region has the DNA TGTGCCACCAGCAGGAGGGGGAATGAAAAACTGTTTTTT.

This chain connects TRBV20-1 to TRBJ1-1; TRBD1 is a possible D gene (5 bases). This CDR3 comprises 14 residues. CDR1 is DFQATT, CDR2 SNEGSKA, per germline (reference sequence). Trimming took 6 bases from V and 6 from J, leaving 20 bases between them. CDR3 amino acids: CSALSPRVLSEAFF. The CDR3 bases are TGCAGTGCCCTTAGCCCCAGGGTACTATCTGAAGCTTTCTTT.

The CDR3 DNA is TGTGCCGTGGGCAGGGTGGCGGGGATCTACAATGAGCAGTTCTTC. Its protein product is CAVGRVAGIYNEQFF. The chain has TRBV7-2 and TRBJ2-1; D may be TRBD2 (6 bases). V gave up 11 bases and J gave up 3 bases, with 20 bases separating them. The CDR3 covers 15 residues. The V gene's germline CDR1 is SGHTA and CDR2 FQGNSA. The variable domain in full, with the rest retrieved from reference TRBV7-2 and TRBJ2-1, is GAGVSQSPSNKVTEKGKDVELRCDPISGHTALYWYRQSLGQGLEFLIYFQGNSAPDKSGLPSDRFSAERTGGSVSTLTIQRTQQEDSAVYLCAVGRVAGIYNEQFFGPGTRLTVL.

The chain combines TRBV12-3 or TRBV12-4 with TRBJ2-1, with no clear D. There are 11 residues in the CDR3. V was trimmed by 6 bases and J by 4 bases, leaving 4 bases between them. CDR3 coding DNA: TGTGCCAGCAGGGGTTACAATGAGCAGTTCTTC. It codes for CASRGYNEQFF.

The rearrangement links TRBV7-2 to TRBJ2-7; D not resolved. The CDR3 is made up of 14 amino acids. The V end lost 3 bases, the J end lost 4 bases, and 13 bases lay between the germline ends. CDR1 is SGHTA, CDR2 FQGNSA, per germline. The CDR3 loop reads CASSFIAHGYEQYF. The CDR3 nucleotides are TGTGCCAGCAGCTTCATAGCCCACGGGTACGAGCAGTACTTC.

This sequence joins TRBV15 and TRBJ2-2, with a tentative D call TRBD2 (7 bases). The CDR3 is 15 amino acids. Deletions cut 6 bases from V and 0 bases from J, with 11 bases between. Germline CDR1 reads LNHNV; CDR2 reads YYDKDF (reference sequence). CDR3 bases: TGTGCCACCAGACGGGGGGCCTCGAACACCGGGGAGCTGTTTTTT. It is translated as CATRRGASNTGELFF.

In DNA form, the CDR3 reads TGTGCCAGCAGCGAAACGACAGCCGCCTCACAGCCCCAGCATTTT. Amino acid sequence: CASSETTAASQPQHF. The gene calls are TRBV6-4 and TRBJ1-5, with D tentatively TRBD1 (5 bases). The CDR3 runs to 15 residues. Per germline, CDR1 MRHNA and CDR2 SNTAGT. Between the trimmed V and J ends, which lost 6 bases and 7 bases, there was a span of 19 bases.

The chain combines TRBV7-3 with TRBJ1-1; 8 bases are a match to TRBD1. CDR3 length: 15 residues. CDR1 SGHTA and CDR2 FQGTGA come from the germline V gene. Unmatched junction bases numbered 9, after V lost 5 bases and J lost 4 bases. The CDR3 nucleotides read TGTGCCAGCAGCCCCGGTCACAGGGGGGCCACTGAAGCTTTCTTT. It is translated as CASSPGHRGATEAFF.

The chain recombines TRBV30 with TRBJ2-3; 8 bases are a match to TRBD1. The CDR3 contains 14 residues. The V and J ends lost 4 bases and 5 bases, in that order; junction bases with no gene match: 8. Germline lookup yields CDR1 GTSNPN and CDR2 SVGIG (reference sequence). CDR3 in DNA: TGTGCCTGGACTAGGACAGGGCTGGGAGATACGCAGTATTTT. Its protein is CAWTRTGLGDTQYF.

The chain couples TRBV7-9 to TRBJ2-1, with TRBD2 matching over 10 bases. V shed 0 bases and J 10 bases; nucleotides not matched to a gene: 6. Germline lookup yields CDR1 SEHNR and CDR2 FQNEAQ (reference sequence). The CDR3 totals 15 residues. CDR3 sequence: CASSLALAGYYEQFF. CDR3 bases: TGTGCCAGCAGCTTAGCACTAGCGGGATACTACGAGCAGTTCTTC.

CDR3 nucleotide sequence: TGTGCCAGCAGGTATAGGACAGAGAACACTGAAGCTTTCTTT. Protein: CASRYRTENTEAFF. V is TRBV2 and J is TRBJ1-1; D perhaps matches TRBD1 (6 bases). The CDR3 is made up of 14 amino acids. V was shortened by 6 bases and J by 1 base, with 12 bases between the two germline ends. Germline CDR1 and CDR2: SNHLY and FYNNEI.

The chain couples TRBV24-1 to TRBJ2-1, with TRBD2 as a possible D gene (6 bases). Deletions cut 3 bases from V and 0 bases from J, with 11 bases between. The germline gives CDR1 KGHDR, CDR2 SFDVKD. There are 16 residues in the CDR3. CDR3 region: CATSDLRGGSYNEQFF. DNA for the CDR3: TGTGCCACCAGTGATCTTAGGGGAGGCTCCTACAATGAGCAGTTCTTC.

The chain links TRBV11-2 to TRBJ1-6; D uncertain. The CDR3 length is 16 residues. Per the germline V gene, CDR1 is SGHAT and CDR2 is FQNNGV. Trimming cost V 3 bases and J 5 bases, with 14 bases left between them. The CDR3 reads CASSLSYYNDNSPLHF. The CDR3 DNA reads as TGTGCCAGCAGCTTGAGTTATTACAACGATAATTCACCCCTCCACTTT.

The chain uses TRBV7-8 and TRBJ2-7; 7 bases line up with TRBD1. The V gene end was trimmed by 3 bases and the J gene end by 0 bases; junction bases not matched to a gene: 2. The length of the CDR3 is 14 residues. From germline, CDR1 is SGHVS and CDR2 FQNEAQ. The CDR3 DNA is TGTGCCAGCAGCTTGAGGGACAGCTCCTACGAGCAGTACTTC. This encodes CASSLRDSSYEQYF.

This clonotype was recorded only once. The chain recombines TRBV6-2 or TRBV6-3 with TRBJ2-1; D uncertain. V was clipped by 0 bases and J by 4 bases, with 4 bases between them. CDR3 length: 13 amino acids. The germline V gene encodes CDR1 MNHEY and CDR2 SVGEGT. CDR3 region: CASSYSLYNEQFF. The CDR3 DNA follows: TGTGCCAGCAGTTACTCTCTGTACAATGAGCAGTTCTTC.

This clonotype was detected a few times. V is TRBV24-1 and J is TRBJ1-2; D is unclear. The CDR3 is 15 amino acids. V was pared by 0 bases and J by 3 bases, with 10 bases between. Germline V gives CDR1 KGHDR, CDR2 SFDVKD. In DNA, the CDR3 is TGTGCCACCAGTGATTTGCGGGGATGGCACTATGGCTACACCTTC. It specifies CATSDLRGWHYGYTF.

This rearrangement joins TRBV14 to TRBJ2-2; weak D call: TRBD1 (5 bases). Germline CDR1 is SGHDN and CDR2 is FVKESK. This CDR3 has 15 amino acids. Deletions cut 2 bases from V and 6 bases from J, with 13 bases between. CDR3 loop: CASSQQLVRAGELFF. The CDR3 DNA sequence: TGTGCCAGCAGCCAACAACTGGTCAGGGCCGGGGAGCTGTTTTTT.

This clonotype was seen only a few times. The chain links TRBV7-2 to TRBJ1-3; weak D call: TRBD1 (6 bases). Germline assignment: CDR1 SGHTA and CDR2 FQGNSA. The CDR3 runs 14 residues. Trimming shortened V by 5 bases and J by 6 bases, and 14 bases separated the two germline ends. The CDR3 bases are TGTGCCAGCAGCCGGACAGAGCTCGAAAACACCATATATTTT. Translated, it gives CASSRTELENTIYF.

The rearrangement joins TRBV20-1 to TRBJ1-6; 7 nucleotides agree with TRBD1. Germline V gene sequence: CDR1 DFQATT, CDR2 SNEGSKA (reference sequence). Unmatched junction bases numbered 8, after V lost 2 bases and J lost 13 bases. The CDR3 contains 13 residues. For the CDR3, the DNA is TGCAGTGCTAGAAGGGACAGCTCTTCCCCCCTCCACTTT. Its protein product is CSARRDSSSPLHF.

V is TRBV24-1 and J is TRBJ2-1; the match to TRBD1 covers 7 bases. V trimming: 3 bases; J trimming: 12 bases; junction bases outside the gene matches: 7. Per germline, CDR1 KGHDR and CDR2 SFDVKD. CDR3 length: 13 residues. The CDR3 sequence: CATSDPDRPGQFF. The CDR3 DNA reads TGTGCCACCAGTGATCCGGACAGGCCCGGGCAGTTCTTC.

This clonotype occurred a few times. This chain connects TRBV7-2 to TRBJ2-7; D possibly matches TRBD1 or TRBD2 (5 bases each). V gave up 2 bases and J gave up 6 bases, with 14 bases separating them. The CDR3 contains 14 residues. Germline V gene data show CDR1 as SGHTA and CDR2 as FQGNSA. CDR3 nucleotides: TGTGCCAGCAGCTTAAAGGGACCAGTCCCCGAGCAGTACTTC. It codes for CASSLKGPVPEQYF.

This rearrangement joins TRBV19 to TRBJ1-6; possible D gene TRBD1, 6 bases. V gave up 3 bases and J gave up 10 bases, with 10 bases separating them. CDR3 size: 13 residues. Germline values: CDR1 LNHDA, CDR2 SQIVND (reference sequence). CDR3 sequence (DNA): TGTGCCAGTAGTATGCAGGGGCTGTCACCCCTCCACTTT. It is translated as CASSMQGLSPLHF.